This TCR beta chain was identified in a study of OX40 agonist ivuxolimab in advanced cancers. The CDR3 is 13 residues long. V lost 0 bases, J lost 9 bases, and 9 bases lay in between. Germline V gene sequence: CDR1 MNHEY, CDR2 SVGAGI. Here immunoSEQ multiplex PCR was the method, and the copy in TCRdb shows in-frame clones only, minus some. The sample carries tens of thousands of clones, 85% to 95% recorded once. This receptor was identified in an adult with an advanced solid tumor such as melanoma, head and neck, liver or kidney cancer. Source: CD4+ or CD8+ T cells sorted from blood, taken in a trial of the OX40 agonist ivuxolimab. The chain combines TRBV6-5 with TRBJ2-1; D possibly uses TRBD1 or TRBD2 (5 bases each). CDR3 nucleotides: TGTGCCAGCAGTTACTCCTCGGGGACTGAGCAGTTCTTC. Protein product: CASSYSSGTEQFF.